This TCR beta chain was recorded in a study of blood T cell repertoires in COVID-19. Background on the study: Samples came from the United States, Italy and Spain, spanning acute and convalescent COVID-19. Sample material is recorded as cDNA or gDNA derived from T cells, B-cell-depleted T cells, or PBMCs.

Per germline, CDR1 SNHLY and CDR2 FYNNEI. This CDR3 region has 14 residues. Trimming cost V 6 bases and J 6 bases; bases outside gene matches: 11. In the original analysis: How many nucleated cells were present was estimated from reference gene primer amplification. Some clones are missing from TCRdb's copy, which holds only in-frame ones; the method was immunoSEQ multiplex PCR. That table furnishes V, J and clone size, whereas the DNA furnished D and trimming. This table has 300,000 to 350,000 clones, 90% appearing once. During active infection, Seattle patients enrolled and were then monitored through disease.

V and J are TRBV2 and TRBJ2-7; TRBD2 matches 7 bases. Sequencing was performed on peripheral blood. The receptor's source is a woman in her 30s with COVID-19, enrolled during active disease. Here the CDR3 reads CASSRLAFLGEQYF. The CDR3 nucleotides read TGTGCCAGCAGCCGACTAGCATTTCTCGGCGAGCAGTACTTC.